This T cell receptor beta chain was identified in a study of blood T cells in healthy people across ages. Primed by a sample-barcoded 5' primer and a J-beta primer mix, a second PCR proceeded for about 6 to 12 cycles. Any given sample supplied a minimum of 3 million CDR3-containing paired-end reads. One entry per CDR3 protein results from TCRdb running MiXCR on the 5' RACE reads. The table records about 1.1 million distinct CDR3 sequences, about two fifths of them present only once. To note about this clonotype: The antigen is unknown.

Whole-study results and caveats: Getting older went along with TCR beta diversity per million T cells dropping roughly linearly. Total diversity from one million sequenced T cells was likely underestimated. Leaving the PBMCs unsorted stopped any conclusive comparison of naive versus antigen-experienced cells.

The CDR3 covers 11 residues. The germline V gene has CDR1 MNHEY and CDR2 SMNVEV (reference sequence). V was clipped by 5 bases and J by 7 bases, with 7 bases between them. This receptor was identified in a man between 18 and 35 years old in good health. The specimen was blood. The chain is built from TRBV27 and TRBJ2-3, with no clear D. The CDR3 protein is CASSGPNTQYF. The CDR3 DNA reads TGTGCCAGCAGTGGCCCCAATACGCAGTATTTT.